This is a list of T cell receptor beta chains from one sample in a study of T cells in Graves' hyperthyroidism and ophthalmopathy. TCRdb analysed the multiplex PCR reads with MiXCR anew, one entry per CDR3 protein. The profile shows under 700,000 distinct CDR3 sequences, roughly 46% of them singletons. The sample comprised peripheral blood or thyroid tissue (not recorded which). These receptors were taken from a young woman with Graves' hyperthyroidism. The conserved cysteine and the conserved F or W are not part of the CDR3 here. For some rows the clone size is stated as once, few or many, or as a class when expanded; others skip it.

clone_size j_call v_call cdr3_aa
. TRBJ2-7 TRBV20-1 SAPRPGQSSYEQY
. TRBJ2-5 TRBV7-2 ASSQARETQY
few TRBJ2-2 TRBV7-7 ASSFKRGTGELF
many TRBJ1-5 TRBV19 ASKGRQSQPQH
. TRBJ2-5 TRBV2 ASSGGFQGQY
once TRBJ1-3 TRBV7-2 ASSPPVDRENGNTIY
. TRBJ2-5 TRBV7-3 ASVAPDSQTQY
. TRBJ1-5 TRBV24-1 ATSAPGLGKNQAQH
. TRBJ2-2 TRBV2 ASKSRDDTGELF
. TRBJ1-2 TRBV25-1 ASSEGRGGYGYT
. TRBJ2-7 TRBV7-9 ASSAGTSGRAGYEQY
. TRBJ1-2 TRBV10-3 AISPLLLKTYGYT
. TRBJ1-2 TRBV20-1 SARDLQGDYGYT
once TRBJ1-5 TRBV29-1 SASGGQPQH
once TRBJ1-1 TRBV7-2 ASSLGDRQSSAF
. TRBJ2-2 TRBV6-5 ATLLAGELF
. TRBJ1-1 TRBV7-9 ASGKGQGGDVEAF
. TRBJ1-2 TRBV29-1 SVVPQGGDYT
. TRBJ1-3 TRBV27 ASSTGNTIY
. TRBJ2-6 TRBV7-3 ASSLAVGRGPGANVLT
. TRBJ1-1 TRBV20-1 SARAVTGAGTEAF
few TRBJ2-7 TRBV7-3 ASSFGGLDEQY
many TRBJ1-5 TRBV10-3 AISDGTGYSNQPQH
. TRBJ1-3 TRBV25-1 ASIPDRGAGNTIY
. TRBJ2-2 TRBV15 ATSRAGLAGQNTGELF
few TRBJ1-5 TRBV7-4 ASSRRGARQPQH
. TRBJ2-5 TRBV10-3 AICSASPVWLVETQY
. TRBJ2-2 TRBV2 ASRSLSGTNTGELF
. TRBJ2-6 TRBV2 ASSEAL
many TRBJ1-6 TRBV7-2 ASSLVQGASPLH
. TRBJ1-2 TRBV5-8 ASSPGQRLDGYT
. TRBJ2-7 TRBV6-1 ASSRDLGAYEQY
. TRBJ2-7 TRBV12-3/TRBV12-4 ASGSNLYEQY
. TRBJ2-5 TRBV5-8 ASSLGYETQY
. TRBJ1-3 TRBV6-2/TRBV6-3 ASSPTASGNTIY
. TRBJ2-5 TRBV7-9 ASSFLATQY
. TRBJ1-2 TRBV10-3 ASSEHGSANYGYT
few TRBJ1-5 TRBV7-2 ASSLALTSGNQPQH
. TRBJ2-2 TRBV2 ASSPDPTGFGELF
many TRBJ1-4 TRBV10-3 AISDSGQGGYEKLF
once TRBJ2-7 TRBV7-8 ASSFLGRGEY
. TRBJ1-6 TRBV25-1 ASQGPRPSSPLH
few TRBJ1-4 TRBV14 ASKVQRMTTNEKLF
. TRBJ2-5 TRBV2 ASRLRGSRETQY
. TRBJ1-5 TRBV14 ASSPTPGGNQPQH
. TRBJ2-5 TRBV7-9 ASSLRGVRGGETQY
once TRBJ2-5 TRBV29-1 SVGWRRNLAGGPQETQY
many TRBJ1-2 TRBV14 ASSQVSTGYT
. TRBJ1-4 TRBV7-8 ASSLGQGEDEKLF
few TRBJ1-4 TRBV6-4 ASSDSGKLF
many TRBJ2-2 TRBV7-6 ASSLAGGPSGELF
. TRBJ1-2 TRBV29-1 SVEGGGSDGYT
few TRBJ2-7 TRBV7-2 ASSSPIRERTWEQY
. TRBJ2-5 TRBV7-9 ASSLGPQGDETQY
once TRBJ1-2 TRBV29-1 SSHLGLGYGYT
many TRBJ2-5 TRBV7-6 ASSRDRGTQY
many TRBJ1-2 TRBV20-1 SASPGQGNGYT
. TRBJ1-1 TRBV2 ASSADGGTFEAF